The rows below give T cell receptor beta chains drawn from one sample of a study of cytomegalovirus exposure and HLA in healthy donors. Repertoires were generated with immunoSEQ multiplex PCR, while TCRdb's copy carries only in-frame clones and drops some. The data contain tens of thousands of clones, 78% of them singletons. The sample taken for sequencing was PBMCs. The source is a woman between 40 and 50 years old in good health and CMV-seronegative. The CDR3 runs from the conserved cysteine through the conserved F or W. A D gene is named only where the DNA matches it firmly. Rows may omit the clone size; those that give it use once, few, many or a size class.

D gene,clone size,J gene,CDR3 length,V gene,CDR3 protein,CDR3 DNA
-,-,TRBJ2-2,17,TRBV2,CASRKSGGVGGTGELFF,TGTGCCAGCAGGAAAAGCGGTGGGGTCGGGGGCACCGGGGAGCTGTTTTTT
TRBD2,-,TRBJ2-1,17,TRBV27,CASSTRTSGPTYNEQFF,TGTGCCAGCAGTACCCGGACTAGCGGGCCCACCTACAATGAGCAGTTCTTC
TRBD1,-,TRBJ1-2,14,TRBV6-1,CASSEGQGLYGYTF,TGTGCCAGCAGTGAAGGACAGGGGCTCTATGGCTACACCTTC
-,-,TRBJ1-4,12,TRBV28,CATSQANEKLFF,TGTGCCACCTCACAGGCAAATGAAAAACTGTTTTTT
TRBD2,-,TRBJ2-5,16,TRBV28,CASSPPGTSGSGYQYF,TGTGCCAGCTCCCCTCCGGGAACTAGCGGGAGTGGGTACCAGTACTTC
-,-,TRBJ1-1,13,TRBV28,CASSYRGSTEAFF,TGTGCCAGCAGTTACCGAGGGTCAACTGAAGCTTTCTTT
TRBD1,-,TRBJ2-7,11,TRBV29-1,CSVGQGFEQYF,TGCAGCGTCGGACAGGGGTTCGAGCAGTACTTC
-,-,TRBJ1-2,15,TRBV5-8,CASSLTPPMFYGYTF,TGTGCCAGCAGCTTGACTCCCCCCATGTTTTATGGCTACACCTTC
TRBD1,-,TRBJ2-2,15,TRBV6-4,CASSSGTENTGELFF,TGTGCCAGCAGCTCCGGGACAGAGAACACCGGGGAGCTGTTTTTT
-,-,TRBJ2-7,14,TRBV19,CASSIAGLTYEQYF,TGTGCCAGTAGTATTGCGGGCTTGACCTACGAGCAGTACTTC
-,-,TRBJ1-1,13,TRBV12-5,CASGLGGDTEAFF,TGTGCTAGTGGCCTGGGGGGGGACACTGAAGCTTTCTTT
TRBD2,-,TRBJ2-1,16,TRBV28,CASSLPTSGSYNEQFF,TGTGCCAGCAGCCTACCTACTAGCGGGTCCTACAATGAGCAGTTCTTC
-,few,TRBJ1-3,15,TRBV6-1,CASSGTPRSGNTIYF,TGTGCCAGCAGCGGGACACCCCGCTCTGGAAACACCATATATTTT
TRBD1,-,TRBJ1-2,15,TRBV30,CAWSPPDRVNYGYTF,TGTGCCTGGAGTCCTCCGGACAGGGTAAACTATGGCTACACCTTC
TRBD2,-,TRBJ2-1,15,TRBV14,CASSSTSGRANEQFF,TGTGCCAGCAGCTCAACTAGCGGGAGGGCCAATGAGCAGTTCTTC
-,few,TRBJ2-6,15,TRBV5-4,CASSPELSGANVLTF,TGTGCCAGCAGCCCCGAACTCTCTGGGGCCAACGTCCTGACTTTC
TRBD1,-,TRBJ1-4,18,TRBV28,CASSPIQGGRPTNEKLFF,TGTGCCAGCAGCCCAATACAGGGGGGGAGGCCAACTAATGAAAAACTGTTTTTT
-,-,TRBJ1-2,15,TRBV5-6,CASSLGRGGNYGYTF,TGTGCCAGCAGCTTGGGGAGGGGGGGAAACTATGGCTACACCTTC
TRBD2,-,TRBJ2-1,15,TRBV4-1,CASSQDSGRAAEQFF,TGCGCCAGCAGCCAAGACAGCGGGAGGGCCGCTGAGCAGTTCTTC
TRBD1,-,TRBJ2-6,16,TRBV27,CASSVYQGAGANVLTF,TGTGCCAGCAGTGTCTACCAGGGGGCTGGGGCCAACGTCCTGACTTTC
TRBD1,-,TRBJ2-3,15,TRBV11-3,CASSSTGSGTDTQYF,TGTGCCAGCAGCTCGACAGGGTCAGGCACAGATACGCAGTATTTT
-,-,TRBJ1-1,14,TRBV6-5,CASSEIRKNTEAFF,TGTGCCAGCAGTGAGATAAGAAAGAACACTGAAGCTTTCTTT
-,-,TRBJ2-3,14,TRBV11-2,CASSLDRPTDTQYF,TGTGCCAGCAGCCTCGACAGGCCTACAGATACGCAGTATTTT
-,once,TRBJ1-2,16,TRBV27,CASRTTREVGHYGYTF,TGTGCCAGCAGAACAACCCGGGAGGTCGGACACTATGGCTACACCTTC
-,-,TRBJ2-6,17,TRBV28,CASSLPDISTGANVLTF,TGTGCCAGCAGTCTACCTGATATTAGTACCGGGGCCAACGTCCTGACTTTC
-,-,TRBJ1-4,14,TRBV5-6,CASSLSPGAEKLFF,TGTGCCAGCAGCTTGAGTCCAGGGGCTGAAAAACTGTTTTTT
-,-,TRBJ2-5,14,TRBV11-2,CASRDIRGKETQYF,TGTGCCAGCAGGGATATAAGGGGGAAAGAGACCCAGTACTTC
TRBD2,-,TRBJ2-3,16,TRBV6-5,CASSYLLAGVEDTQYF,TGTGCCAGCAGTTACTTGCTAGCGGGAGTTGAAGATACGCAGTATTTT
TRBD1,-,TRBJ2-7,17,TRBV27,CASSSYRTGVGAYEQYF,TGTGCCAGCAGTTCCTACCGTACAGGGGTTGGGGCCTACGAGCAGTACTTC
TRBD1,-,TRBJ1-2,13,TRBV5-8,CASSFRGRGGYTF,TGTGCCAGCAGCTTCAGGGGGCGTGGTGGCTACACCTTC
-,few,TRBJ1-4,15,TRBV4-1,CASRPQRSTNEKLFF,TGCGCCAGCAGACCCCAGCGGTCAACTAATGAAAAACTGTTTTTT
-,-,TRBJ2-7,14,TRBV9,CASSPHEQAREQYF,TGTGCCAGCAGCCCCCACGAACAGGCGAGGGAGCAGTACTTC